Given below is one T cell receptor beta chain in context. The data originate from a study of cytomegalovirus exposure and HLA in healthy donors. CDR3 length: 14 amino acids. The germline CDR1 and CDR2 sequences are SQVTM and ANQGSEA. Trimming removed 3 bases at V and 4 bases at J, with 14 bases between. Researchers ran the PCR with 60 Vbeta and 13 Jbeta primers. Profiling relied on immunoSEQ multiplex PCR, and the TCRdb table lists in-frame clones only, not all of them. This sample's table has roughly 120,000 clones. The V and J genes are TRBV29-1 and TRBJ2-3; D might be TRBD2 (6 bases). The material sequenced was PBMCs. This receptor was identified in a man between 18 and 29 years old in good health and CMV-seronegative. As DNA, the CDR3 is TGCAGCGTTGATGTCGGGAGTCAGGCAGATACGCAGTATTTT. Translating it yields CSVDVGSQADTQYF.